This TCR beta chain was documented in a study of blood T cell repertoires in COVID-19. About the research overall: Material from acute and convalescent COVID-19 was sourced from the United States, Italy and Spain. T cells, B-cell-depleted T cells, or PBMCs supplied cDNA or gDNA.

The recovered donors of Cohort 3 showed two negative PCRs, clearance, or symptom resolution. As handled by the study authors: Amplification of reference gene primers provided the estimated nucleated cell counts. Libraries were prepared by immunoSEQ multiplex PCR; TCRdb keeps only in-frame clonotypes and omits some of them. V and J calls and clone size are as listed in that table; D and trimming were resolved from the DNA. The table has under 300,000 clones, around nine tenths seen once. Sequenced sample: PBMCs or T cells enriched from blood (not recorded which). The clonotype comes from a woman aged 18 to 35 who had recovered from COVID-19.

CDR3 protein: CASSYPGREAFF. CDR3 nucleotide sequence: TGTGCCAGCAGTTATCCCGGCAGGGAAGCTTTCTTT. The genes are TRBV6-5 and TRBJ1-1, with no clear D. The CDR3 sequence is 12 residues long. The germline V gene encodes CDR1 MNHEY and CDR2 SVGAGI. V dropped 3 bases and J dropped 8 bases, with 10 bases sitting between them.